Presented here are 20 T cell receptor beta chains from one specimen sequenced in a study of T-cell memory formation after mild COVID-19. From the 5' RACE reads, TCRdb called clonotypes with MiXCR, one entry per CDR3 protein. The sample has 450,000 or so distinct CDR3 sequences; 25% are singletons. Sequenced material: PBMCs or a T cell subset sorted from them (not recorded which). These receptors all stem from an adult woman who had mild COVID-19 (a few samples of this study predate the infection). Cell type and time point are not known.

The CDR3 nucleotides are TGTGCCAGCAGCTTGAAAAGGGGAGGATTCGAGCAGTACTTC. The encoded protein is CASSLKRGGFEQYF. The rearrangement joins TRBV5-8 to TRBJ2-7; possibly TRBD2 for D (6 bases). With 1 base removed from V and 6 bases from J, the gap between germline ends came to 14 bases. CDR1 and CDR2 (germline): SGHTS, YDEGEE. The CDR3 covers 14 residues.

The J gene is TRBJ1-1, the V gene TRBV10-3, with D unclear. Trimming removed 2 bases from V and 8 bases from J, with 6 bases in between. The CDR3 totals 11 residues. CDR1 is ENHRY and CDR2 is SYGVKD in the germline V gene. The DNA for the CDR3 is TGTGCCATCAGTGAGGGGGTAGAAGCTTTCTTT. Residues: CAISEGVEAFF.

This chain links TRBV5-1 with TRBJ2-3, with D uncertain. Germline CDR1 is SGHRS and CDR2 is YFSETQ. This CDR3 is built from 15 residues. Between the trimmed V and J ends, which lost 0 bases and 4 bases, there was a span of 12 bases. Here the CDR3 reads CASSLAIVESDTQYF. The CDR3 bases are TGCGCCAGCAGCTTGGCTATTGTTGAGTCAGATACGCAGTATTTT.

This clonotype was observed a handful of times. The chain couples TRBV5-1 to TRBJ2-1; no reliable D call. Trimming removed 4 bases from V and 6 bases from J, with 11 bases in between. The CDR3 covers 13 residues. Looked up from germline, CDR1 is SGHRS and CDR2 is YFSETQ. DNA of the CDR3: TGCGCCAGCAGCGTAGGACGGCGCAATGAGCAGTTCTTC. Encoded protein: CASSVGRRNEQFF. Full variable domain (rest looked up from reference TRBV5-1 and TRBJ2-1): KAGVTQTPRYLIKTRGQQVTLSCSPISGHRSVSWYQQTPGQGLQFLFEYFSETQRNKGNFPGRFSGRQFSNSRSEMNVSTLELGDSALYLCASSVGRRNEQFFGPGTRLTVL.

This chain joins TRBV12-3 or TRBV12-4 and TRBJ1-6; unclear D gene. Trimming cost V 3 bases and J 5 bases, with 11 bases left between them. The CDR3 contains 15 residues. CDR3 protein: CASSFSSVNNSPLHF. In nucleotides, the CDR3 is TGTGCCAGCAGTTTTAGCAGTGTGAATAATTCACCCCTCCACTTT.

This clonotype was detected a few times. The chain recombines TRBV6-6 with TRBJ2-3, with 8 bases that match TRBD1. Germline V gene data show CDR1 as MNHNY and CDR2 as SVGAGI (reference sequence). The CDR3 covers 14 residues. V was clipped by 3 bases and J by 4 bases; unmatched bases: 3. This CDR3 is CASSYPQGADTQYF. CDR3 sequence (DNA): TGTGCCAGCAGTTATCCACAGGGGGCAGATACGCAGTATTTT.

Only a few counts were recorded for this clonotype. The chain is built from TRBV10-3 and TRBJ2-2; tentatively, D is TRBD1 (6 bases). CDR1 and CDR2 from the germline V gene are ENHRY and SYGVKD. The CDR3 totals 16 residues. V was trimmed by 6 bases and J by 5 bases, leaving 19 bases between them. The chain's CDR3 is CAISETGKLVTGELFF. Written as DNA, the CDR3 is TGTGCCATCAGCGAAACAGGGAAGCTCGTGACCGGGGAGCTGTTTTTT.

This chain uses TRBV7-9 with TRBJ2-5, with D perhaps matching TRBD2 (5 bases). CDR3 length equals 14 residues. V was trimmed by 4 bases and J by 1 base, leaving 10 bases between them. Germline CDR1 and CDR2: SEHNR and FQNEAQ (reference sequence). The CDR3 reads CASSYGGLQETQYF. DNA for the CDR3: TGTGCCAGCAGCTATGGTGGACTCCAAGAGACCCAGTACTTC.

This clonotype appeared a few times. The gene calls are TRBV25-1 and TRBJ1-4; D is undetermined. Germline CDR1 is MGHDK and CDR2 is SYGVNS. Trimming took off 2 bases at V and 0 bases at J, with 10 bases between the two ends. This CDR3 region has 16 residues. The CDR3 DNA sequence: TGTGCCAGCAGTGAACGCGACACTTCAACTAATGAAAAACTGTTTTTT. Its protein is CASSERDTSTNEKLFF.

The chain carries TRBV12-3 or TRBV12-4 and TRBJ2-1; 9 bases match TRBD2. V dropped 1 base and J dropped 7; count of bases not matched to a gene: 5. This CDR3 has 15 residues. This chain's CDR3 is CASSLEGLATNEQFF. In DNA, the CDR3 is TGTGCCAGCAGTTTAGAAGGACTAGCGACGAATGAGCAGTTCTTC.

This clonotype showed up just a few times. The chain recombines TRBV3-1 with TRBJ2-7; the D is unclear. The germline gives CDR1 LGHDT, CDR2 YNNKEL (reference sequence). The CDR3 sequence is 12 residues long. V shed 4 bases and J shed 3 bases, with 7 bases lying between them. The CDR3 nucleotides read TGTGCCAGCAGCCCCCTCTACTACGAGCAGTACTTC. Its protein is CASSPLYYEQYF.

The chain joins TRBV5-6 to TRBJ2-7; D uncertain. CDR1 and CDR2 from the germline V gene are SGHDT and YYEEEE. This CDR3 is built from 14 residues. Trimming stripped 4 bases from V and 2 bases from J, with 13 bases between. The CDR3 bases are TGTGCCAGCAGCCCCAGTTTTGGCGCCTACGAGCAGTACTTC. Its translation: CASSPSFGAYEQYF.

This clonotype came up a few times. V is TRBV29-1 and J is TRBJ2-1; TRBD2 aligns across 11 bases. The germline CDR1 and CDR2 sequences are SQVTM and ANQGSEA. Germline trimming cut 0 bases from V and 8 bases from J; bases unmatched to any gene: 6. CDR3 length equals 15 residues. CDR3 amino acids: CSVEEASGRIYEQFF. CDR3 coding DNA: TGCAGCGTTGAAGAGGCTAGCGGGAGGATCTATGAGCAGTTCTTC.

This clonotype was detected a few times. The gene calls are TRBV20-1 and TRBJ2-2; 10 bases align to TRBD1. The germline CDR1 and CDR2 sequences are DFQATT and SNEGSKA (reference sequence). The CDR3 length is 15 residues. V shed 0 bases, J shed 3 bases, and the junction held 1 base outside the gene matches. The CDR3 nucleotides are TGCAGTGCTAGAGATGGGACAGGGGACACCGGGGAGCTGTTTTTT. As protein: CSARDGTGDTGELFF.

The chain links TRBV7-9 to TRBJ2-1, with TRBD2 identical over 7 bases. The V segment lost 5 bases and the J segment 14 bases; nucleotides outside the gene matches: 12. Germline CDR1 reads SEHNR; CDR2 reads FQNEAQ (reference sequence). The CDR3 contains 13 residues. The CDR3 DNA reads as TGTGCCAGCAGCACCGTCGAGAGCGGGATGGAGTTCTTC. Protein sequence: CASSTVESGMEFF.

This clonotype was recorded at least ten times. The genes are TRBV6-2 or TRBV6-3 and TRBJ2-3; the match to TRBD2 covers 15 bases. The germline CDR1 and CDR2 sequences are MNHEY and SVGEGT. CDR3 size: 17 residues. Trimming removed 6 bases from V and 1 base from J; junction bases left unmatched: 5. CDR3 residues: CASSGLAGGPRTDTQYF. The CDR3 DNA is TGTGCCAGCAGCGGACTAGCGGGAGGGCCGCGCACAGATACGCAGTATTTT.

The chain employs TRBV7-9 and TRBJ1-2; no firm D call. The V end was cut by 2 bases, the J end by 9 bases, with 16 bases between. CDR1 is SEHNR, CDR2 FQNEAQ, per germline (reference sequence). The CDR3 consists of 14 residues. The CDR3 nucleotides are TGTGCCAGCAGCTTACCGGGCGCCCCTCTTCGCTACACCTTC. Residues: CASSLPGAPLRYTF.

The chain has TRBV15 and TRBJ1-1, with TRBD1 identical over 10 bases. J gave up 10 bases and V 3 bases, and 5 bases lay outside the gene matches. The CDR3 spans 13 residues. Per the germline V gene, CDR1 is LNHNV and CDR2 is YYDKDF (reference sequence). The CDR3 protein is CATSRTGGGRAFF. DNA for the CDR3: TGTGCCACCAGCAGGACAGGGGGCGGAAGAGCTTTCTTT.

The genes are TRBV11-2 and TRBJ2-7, with a tentative D call TRBD1 (8 bases). The CDR3 is made up of 18 amino acids. Trimming left V 1 base short and J 2 bases short, with 21 bases between. CDR1 and CDR2 from the germline V gene are SGHAT and FQNNGV. The DNA for the CDR3 is TGTGCCAGCAGCTTAGGGTGGGAGGGGACAGGTCCCCCCTACGAGCAGTACTTC. The encoded protein is CASSLGWEGTGPPYEQYF.

This clonotype was seen more than once but under ten times. V and J are TRBV5-1 and TRBJ2-2; 7 bases are a match to TRBD1. CDR1 is SGHRS, CDR2 YFSETQ, per germline. CDR3 length: 15 amino acids. V was clipped by 2 bases and J by 5 bases; unmatched bases: 6. The CDR3, as DNA: TGCGCCAGCAGCTTAGCCGTGACAGGGACCGGGGAGCTGTTTTTT. It yields the protein CASSLAVTGTGELFF. The full variable domain, in which reference TRBV5-1 and TRBJ2-2 provide the parts outside the CDR3, is KAGVTQTPRYLIKTRGQQVTLSCSPISGHRSVSWYQQTPGQGLQFLFEYFSETQRNKGNFPGRFSGRQFSNSRSEMNVSTLELGDSALYLCASSLAVTGTGELFFGEGSRLTVL.